The next 28 T cell receptor beta chains were all read from a single sample in a study of blood T cell repertoires in COVID-19. The protocol was immunoSEQ multiplex PCR, while the TCRdb copy is restricted to in-frame clones and leaves out a portion. There are under 250,000 clones in the sample; 75% to 90% occur only once, and approximately 3.4% lies in the top ten. Sequencing was done on a sample of PBMCs or T cells enriched from blood (not recorded which). Receptors were obtained from a young woman in a cohort exposed to, infected with or recovered from COVID-19 (not recorded which).

The V call is TRBV6-5, the J call TRBJ1-6, with D possibly being TRBD1 (5 bases). Germline CDR1 MNHEY, CDR2 SVGAGI. CDR3 length: 15 residues. Trimming left V 3 bases short and J 4 bases short, with 10 bases between. CDR3 residues: CASSYQEGYNSPLHF. The CDR3 DNA reads as TGTGCCAGCAGTTATCAGGAGGGGTATAATTCACCCCTCCACTTT.

The gene calls are TRBV5-1 and TRBJ1-4; TRBD1 aligns across 8 bases. Germline V lookup: CDR1 SGHRS, CDR2 YFSETQ. J was trimmed by 6 bases and V by 1 base; bases with no gene match: 2. This CDR3 is built from 14 residues. The CDR3 loop reads CASSLFRGHEKLFF. CDR3 nucleotides: TGCGCCAGCAGCTTGTTCAGGGGGCATGAAAAACTGTTTTTT. Drawing the rest from reference TRBV5-1 and TRBJ1-4, the complete variable domain is KAGVTQTPRYLIKTRGQQVTLSCSPISGHRSVSWYQQTPGQGLQFLFEYFSETQRNKGNFPGRFSGRQFSNSRSEMNVSTLELGDSALYLCASSLFRGHEKLFFGSGTQLSVL.

CDR3 amino acids: CASSVTGIGETQYF. The CDR3 DNA reads as TGTGCCAGCAGCGTAACAGGGATTGGGGAGACCCAGTACTTC. The V call is TRBV7-9, the J call TRBJ2-5, with D perhaps TRBD1 (6 bases). The CDR3 is made up of 14 amino acids. The germline V gene has CDR1 SEHNR and CDR2 FQNEAQ (reference sequence). The V end lost 5 bases, the J end lost 5 bases, and 15 bases lay between the germline ends. Looking up the rest from reference TRBV7-9 and TRBJ2-5 gives the full variable domain: DTGVSQNPRHKITKRGQNVTFRCDPISEHNRLYWYRQTLGQGPEFLTYFQNEAQLEKSRLLSDRFSAERPKGSFSTLEIQRTEQGDSAMYLCASSVTGIGETQYFGPGTRLLVL.

In this sample, this clone turned up once. A read error may account for a junction end that differs from germline. The genes are TRBV5-1 and TRBJ2-1, with D maybe TRBD1 (6 bases). CDR3 length equals 13 residues. Germline lookup yields CDR1 SGHRS and CDR2 YFSETQ. CDR3 sequence (DNA): TGCGCTAGCAGCACCGGACAGTACAATGAGCAGTTCTTC. Its protein is CASSTGQYNEQFF. The full variable domain, rest sourced from reference TRBV5-1 and TRBJ2-1, is KAGVTQTPRYLIKTRGQQVTLSCSPISGHRSVSWYQQTPGQGLQFLFEYFSETQRNKGNFPGRFSGRQFSNSRSEMNVSTLELGDSALYLCASSTGQYNEQFFGPGTRLTVL.

The chain employs TRBV2 and TRBJ2-7; 9 nucleotides agree with TRBD2. Looked up from germline, CDR1 is SNHLY and CDR2 is FYNNEI. The CDR3 is made up of 15 amino acids. The V and J ends lost 2 bases and 5 bases, in that order; junction bases with no gene match: 7. Here the CDR3 reads CASSESSGRYHEQYF. The CDR3, as DNA: TGTGCCAGCAGTGAAAGTAGCGGGAGATATCACGAGCAGTACTTC.

V is TRBV2 and J is TRBJ2-4; weak D call: TRBD1 (5 bases). The CDR3 is 12 amino acids. Germline V gene sequence: CDR1 SNHLY, CDR2 FYNNEI. The V end lost 10 bases, the J end lost 6 bases, and 13 bases lay between the germline ends. CDR3 DNA sequence: TGTGCCACCTCCCTCGACAGAAACATTCAGTACTTC. Translating it yields CATSLDRNIQYF.

The rearrangement uses TRBV11-2 and TRBJ1-2, with TRBD1 matching over 7 bases. This CDR3 has 15 amino acids. Looked up from germline, CDR1 is SGHAT and CDR2 is FQNNGV. The J segment lost 2 bases and the V segment lost 5 bases, leaving 8 bases of the junction unmatched. Here the CDR3 DNA reads TGTGCCAGCAGCCCGCAAAACAGGGGAAACTATGGCTACACCTTC. Encoded protein: CASSPQNRGNYGYTF.

This chain links TRBV4-2 with TRBJ2-1; 7 nucleotides match TRBD1. Germline-derived CDR1 and CDR2 are LGHNA and YNFKEQ. The CDR3 is 13 residues long. The junction had 3 bases not matched to a gene; V was cut back by 4 bases and J by 6 bases. The CDR3 nucleotides are TGTGCCAGCAGCCGTAGACAGGGCAATGAGCAGTTCTTC. Residues: CASSRRQGNEQFF.

The rearrangement joins TRBV11-3 to TRBJ2-1; possible D gene TRBD1, 6 bases. This CDR3 region has 12 residues. V was shortened by 8 bases and J by 7 bases, with 12 bases between the two germline ends. CDR1 and CDR2 (germline): SGHNT, YENEEA. The CDR3 DNA sequence: TGTGCCAGCGCGGCAGGGGTTAATGAGCAGTTCTTC. This encodes CASAAGVNEQFF.

The chain has TRBV29-1 and TRBJ2-7; 8 bases align to TRBD1. CDR1 is SQVTM and CDR2 is ANQGSEA in the germline V gene. J lost 6 bases, V lost 7 bases, and 8 bases had no gene match. The CDR3 has 12 residues. CDR3 nucleotides: TGCAGCGGGCTACAGGGGGTAGGCGAGCAGTACTTC. The encoded protein is CSGLQGVGEQYF.

This sequence joins TRBV12-3 or TRBV12-4 and TRBJ2-5; tentative D call: TRBD2 (6 bases). Trimming stripped 4 bases from V and 4 bases from J, with 10 bases between. The CDR3 is 13 residues long. The CDR3 DNA is TGTGCCAGCAGTTCCTGGGGAGGAGAGACCCAGTACTTC. Protein sequence: CASSSWGGETQYF.

The chain has TRBV13 and TRBJ2-3; 15 nucleotides agree with TRBD2. CDR1 and CDR2 from the germline V gene are PRHDT and FYEKMQ (reference sequence). V lost 5 bases and J lost 4; bases outside the gene matches: 4. The CDR3 runs 16 residues. The CDR3 bases are TGTGCCAGCAGCCTCTGGACTAGCGGGAGGGCAGATACGCAGTATTTT. Amino acid sequence: CASSLWTSGRADTQYF.

The chain couples TRBV7-2 to TRBJ1-5; 9 bases are a match to TRBD1. From germline, CDR1 is SGHTA and CDR2 FQGNSA. The CDR3 totals 16 residues. Trimming took 1 base from V and 7 from J; bases not matched to a gene: 8. CDR3 in amino acids: CASSLGDRAPQQPQHF. The CDR3 DNA sequence: TGTGCCAGCAGCTTAGGGGACAGGGCCCCCCAGCAGCCCCAGCATTTT.

The chain uses TRBV6-4 and TRBJ2-3; 9 nucleotides align to TRBD2. J was trimmed by 8 bases and V by 6 bases; bases with no gene match: 15. In germline, CDR1 is MRHNA, CDR2 SNTAGT. This CDR3 is 16 amino acids long. As DNA, the CDR3 is TGTGCCAGCAGCCCCGAAGCTAGCGGGGCTTCCGGTACGCAGTATTTT. Amino acids: CASSPEASGASGTQYF.

The chain uses TRBV28 and TRBJ1-6, with D possibly TRBD1 on 6 matching bases. The germline V gene has CDR1 MDHEN and CDR2 SYDVKM. Trimming took 3 bases from V and 6 from J, leaving 9 bases between them. This CDR3 has 14 amino acids. The CDR3 protein is CASSFGQLNSPLHF. In DNA, the CDR3 is TGTGCCAGCAGTTTCGGACAGCTTAATTCACCCCTCCACTTT.

The rearrangement links TRBV12-3 or TRBV12-4 to TRBJ1-5; D call uncertain. The V and J ends lost 5 bases and 1 base respectively, with 6 bases between them. This CDR3 region has 13 residues. CDR3 sequence (DNA): TGTGCCAGCAGTGGGGAGAGCAATCAGCCCCAGCATTTT. It codes for CASSGESNQPQHF.

V usage is TRBV7-8 and J usage is TRBJ1-1, with D perhaps TRBD1 (5 bases). V lost 5 bases and J 2 bases, leaving 15 bases between the germline ends. The CDR3 consists of 15 residues. Germline-derived CDR1 and CDR2 are SGHVS and FQNEAQ. The CDR3 is CASSTRPDINTEAFF. In DNA form, the CDR3 reads TGTGCCAGCAGCACACGACCGGACATCAACACTGAAGCTTTCTTT.

The gene calls are TRBV30 and TRBJ2-2; D is unclear. The CDR3 extends over 13 amino acids. Germline V lookup: CDR1 GTSNPN, CDR2 SVGIG (reference sequence). V lost 4 bases, J lost 2 bases, and 8 bases lay in between. The CDR3 DNA sequence: TGTGCCTGGAACGGGTTAAACACCGGGGAGCTGTTTTTT. It codes for CAWNGLNTGELFF.

The chain is built from TRBV11-2 and TRBJ2-1, with TRBD2 as a possible D gene (5 bases). Looked up from germline, CDR1 is SGHAT and CDR2 is FQNNGV. The CDR3 spans 15 residues. The germline V and J ends were trimmed by 0 bases and 4 bases, with 10 bases remaining between them. The CDR3 region is CASSLDVLAYNEQFF. CDR3 nucleotides: TGTGCCAGCAGCTTAGATGTGCTAGCTTACAATGAGCAGTTCTTC. Complete variable domain (other parts from reference TRBV11-2 and TRBJ2-1): EAGVAQSPRYKIIEKRQSVAFWCNPISGHATLYWYQQILGQGPKLLIQFQNNGVVDDSQLPKDRFSAERLKGVDSTLKIQPAKLEDSAVYLCASSLDVLAYNEQFFGPGTRLTVL.

The V and J genes are TRBV5-1 and TRBJ2-7; a weak D match, TRBD2 (6 bases). The CDR3 is 15 amino acids. The germline V gene encodes CDR1 SGHRS and CDR2 YFSETQ. Trimming stripped 3 bases from V and 0 bases from J, with 13 bases between. The CDR3 reads CASSSQAGGSYEQYF. The CDR3 DNA follows: TGCGCCAGCAGCTCGCAGGCCGGGGGCTCCTACGAGCAGTACTTC.

V gene TRBV19 combines with J gene TRBJ1-4, with 8 bases matching TRBD1. The CDR3 has 16 amino acids. Germline V gives CDR1 LNHDA, CDR2 SQIVND (reference sequence). V was pared by 8 bases and J by 0 bases, with 8 bases of the junction left unmatched. Here the CDR3 reads CASSGGQVATNEKLFF. CDR3 sequence (DNA): TGTGCCAGTTCAGGGGGACAGGTTGCAACTAATGAAAAACTGTTTTTT.

The J gene is TRBJ1-2, the V gene TRBV28, with a possible D match to TRBD1 (6 bases). Deletions cut 6 bases from V and 1 base from J, with 12 bases between. There are 14 residues in the CDR3. The germline CDR1 and CDR2 sequences are MDHEN and SYDVKM. The CDR3 spells CASSLGTFNYGYTF. CDR3 sequence (DNA): TGTGCCAGCAGCCTCGGGACATTTAACTATGGCTACACCTTC.

This sequence joins TRBV6-1 and TRBJ1-5; D unresolved. From germline, CDR1 is MNHNS and CDR2 SASEGT. Trimming removed 2 bases at V and 6 bases at J, with 14 bases between. The CDR3 spans 15 residues. CDR3 bases: TGTGCCAGCAGTGAAATAACGGGAGCTAGTCAGCCCCAGCATTTT. Amino acids: CASSEITGASQPQHF.

The rearrangement uses TRBV19 and TRBJ2-7; TRBD1 is a possible D gene (5 bases). CDR1 is LNHDA and CDR2 is SQIVND in the germline V gene (reference sequence). V was shortened by 4 bases and J by 3 bases, with 7 bases between the two germline ends. The CDR3 has 12 amino acids. CDR3 sequence: CASSTDSYEQYF. The CDR3 DNA reads as TGTGCCAGTAGTACCGACAGCTACGAGCAGTACTTC.

This chain links TRBV5-6 with TRBJ2-5, with D tentatively TRBD1 (5 bases). Between the trimmed V and J ends, which lost 4 bases and 4 bases, there was a span of 11 bases. The germline V gene has CDR1 SGHDT and CDR2 YYEEEE. The length of the CDR3 is 13 residues. The DNA of the CDR3 is TGTGCCAGCAGCCCGGACACCGTAGAGACCCAGTACTTC. Protein: CASSPDTVETQYF.

The CDR3 bases are TGTGCCAGTAGAACCAGGTCCAAAAACATTCAGTACTTC. Its translation is CASRTRSKNIQYF. The V gene is TRBV19, the J gene TRBJ2-4; D is unresolved. Germline values: CDR1 LNHDA, CDR2 SQIVND (reference sequence). CDR3 length: 13 residues. V shed 6 bases and J shed 2 bases, with 8 bases lying between them. The entire variable domain, with the rest obtained from reference TRBV19 and TRBJ2-4, is as follows: DGGITQSPKYLFRKEGQNVTLSCEQNLNHDAMYWYRQDPGQGLRLIYYSQIVNDFQKGDIAEGYSVSREKKESFPLTVTSAQKNPTAFYLCASRTRSKNIQYFGAGTRLSVL.

V usage is TRBV27 and J usage is TRBJ2-5; weak D call: TRBD2 (6 bases). CDR1 is MNHEY, CDR2 SMNVEV, per germline (reference sequence). Trimming cost V 6 bases and J 3 bases, with 14 bases left between them. This CDR3 region has 14 residues. The CDR3 region is CASSPRWGEETQYF. The CDR3 DNA reads as TGTGCCAGCAGCCCAAGGTGGGGGGAAGAGACCCAGTACTTC.

The chain links TRBV6-9 to TRBJ2-3, with TRBD1 identical over 9 bases. J was trimmed by 1 base and V by 4 bases; bases with no gene match: 3. This CDR3 has 15 residues. Germline CDR1 reads MNHGY; CDR2 reads SVAAGI. The CDR3 is CASSWWDRGTDTQYF. The DNA of the CDR3 is TGTGCCAGCAGTTGGTGGGACAGGGGCACAGATACGCAGTATTTT.